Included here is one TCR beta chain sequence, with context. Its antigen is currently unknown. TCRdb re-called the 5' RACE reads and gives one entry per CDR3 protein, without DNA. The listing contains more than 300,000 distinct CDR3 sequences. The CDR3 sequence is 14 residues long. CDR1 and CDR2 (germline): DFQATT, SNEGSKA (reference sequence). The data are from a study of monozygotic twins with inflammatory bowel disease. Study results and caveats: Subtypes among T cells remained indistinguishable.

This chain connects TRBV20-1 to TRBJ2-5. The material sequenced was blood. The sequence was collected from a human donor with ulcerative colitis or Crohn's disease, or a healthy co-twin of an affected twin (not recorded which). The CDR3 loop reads CSARDGRLQETQYF.